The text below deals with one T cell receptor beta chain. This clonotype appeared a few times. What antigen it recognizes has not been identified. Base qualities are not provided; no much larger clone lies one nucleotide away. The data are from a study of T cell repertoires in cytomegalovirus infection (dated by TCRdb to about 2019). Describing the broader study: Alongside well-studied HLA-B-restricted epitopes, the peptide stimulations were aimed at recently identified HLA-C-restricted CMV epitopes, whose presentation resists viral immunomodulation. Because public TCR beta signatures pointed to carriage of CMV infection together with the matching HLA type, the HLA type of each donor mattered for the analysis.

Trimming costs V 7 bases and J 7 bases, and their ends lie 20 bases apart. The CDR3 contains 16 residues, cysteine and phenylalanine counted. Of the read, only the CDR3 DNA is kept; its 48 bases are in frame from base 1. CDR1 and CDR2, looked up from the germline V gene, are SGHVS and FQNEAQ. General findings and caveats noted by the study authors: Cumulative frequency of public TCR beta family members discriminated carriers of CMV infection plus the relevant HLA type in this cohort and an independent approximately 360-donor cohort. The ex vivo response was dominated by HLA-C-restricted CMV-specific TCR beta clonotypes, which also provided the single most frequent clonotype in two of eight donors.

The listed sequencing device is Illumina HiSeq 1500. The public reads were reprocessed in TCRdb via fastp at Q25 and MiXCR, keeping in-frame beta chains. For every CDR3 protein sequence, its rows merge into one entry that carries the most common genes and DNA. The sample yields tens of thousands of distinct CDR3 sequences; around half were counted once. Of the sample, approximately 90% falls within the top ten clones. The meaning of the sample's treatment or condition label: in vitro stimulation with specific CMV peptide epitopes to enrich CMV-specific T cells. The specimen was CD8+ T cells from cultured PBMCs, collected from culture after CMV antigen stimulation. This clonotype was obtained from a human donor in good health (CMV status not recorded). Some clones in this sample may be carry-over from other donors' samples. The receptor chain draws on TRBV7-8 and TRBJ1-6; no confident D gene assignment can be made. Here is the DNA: TGTGCCAGCACACTTGGGCGCATAGGATACAATTCACCCCTCCACTTT. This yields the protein CASTLGRIGYNSPLHF.